A selection of T cell receptor beta chains follows, all from one sample in a study of cytomegalovirus exposure and HLA in healthy donors. Clones were sequenced by immunoSEQ multiplex PCR, and TCRdb holds only the in-frame ones, with some missing. The sample lists under 150,000 clones, 64% occurring once. Sequences were obtained from PBMCs. Receptors originate from a woman aged 40 to 50 in good health and CMV-seronegative. Each CDR3 is given with its conserved first and last residue. The D gene is left open where the match is weak. Clone size, where shown, is once, few, many, or a class for clones that have expanded.

clone_size	v_call	cdr3_length	j_call	d_call	cdr3_aa	cdr3_nt
-	TRBV5-1	16	TRBJ1-4	TRBD1	CASSLHSGTVNEKLFF	TGCGCCAGCAGCTTGCACTCCGGGACAGTTAATGAAAAACTGTTTTTT
few	TRBV5-1	16	TRBJ2-1	TRBD2	CASSLAASGSYNEQFF	TGCGCCAGCAGCTTGGCGGCTAGCGGGTCCTACAATGAGCAGTTCTTC
-	TRBV7-2	13	TRBJ1-1	-	CASSFERGNEAFF	TGTGCCAGCAGCTTCGAGAGGGGGAATGAAGCTTTCTTT
-	TRBV5-8	13	TRBJ1-1	-	CASSHRQSTEAFF	TGTGCCAGCAGCCATCGACAGTCCACTGAAGCTTTCTTT
-	TRBV19	15	TRBJ2-7	-	CASSMSAGRHYEQYF	TGTGCCAGTAGTATGTCGGCAGGGCGTCACTACGAGCAGTACTTC
-	TRBV11-1	14	TRBJ2-1	-	CASTPTGGNNEQFF	TGTGCCAGCACCCCTACCGGGGGTAACAATGAGCAGTTCTTC
-	TRBV4-1	17	TRBJ2-1	TRBD1	CASSQPRTTGAYNEQFF	TGCGCCAGCAGCCAGCCCCGAACGACAGGGGCCTACAATGAGCAGTTCTTC
-	TRBV28	12	TRBJ2-3	-	CASGLSGTFTDF	TGTGCCAGCGGGCTCTCCGGGACATTTACCGATTTT
-	TRBV19	15	TRBJ1-2	-	CASSTGAKSNYGYTF	TGTGCCAGTAGTACAGGGGCAAAGTCTAACTATGGCTACACCTTC
once	TRBV28	15	TRBJ1-4	TRBD1	CASSSQDRVNEKLFF	TGTGCCAGCAGTTCTCAGGACAGGGTTAATGAAAAACTGTTTTTT
-	TRBV9	14	TRBJ1-6	TRBD1	CASSATGGDSPLHF	TGTGCCAGCAGCGCCACAGGGGGCGATTCACCCCTCCACTTT
-	TRBV7-9	13	TRBJ1-3	-	CASSAGGGNTIYF	TGTGCCAGCAGCGCGGGGGGAGGAAACACCATATATTTT
few	TRBV9	16	TRBJ2-5	TRBD1	CASSSRGQGEWETQYF	TGTGCCAGCAGCTCTAGGGGACAGGGGGAGTGGGAGACCCAGTACTTC
-	TRBV12-5	16	TRBJ2-7	TRBD1	CASGLTRQGRIYEQYF	TGTGCTAGTGGTTTGACTCGACAGGGGCGAATCTACGAGCAGTACTTC
-	TRBV28	20	TRBJ2-1	TRBD2	CASSPEGLAGDLSSYNEQFF	TGTGCCAGCAGCCCGGAGGGCCTAGCGGGGGACCTGAGCTCCTACAATGAGCAGTTCTTC
-	TRBV11-2	13	TRBJ1-2	-	CASSLSGNYGYTF	TGTGCCAGCAGCTTATCAGGGAACTATGGCTACACCTTC
-	TRBV7-9	12	TRBJ1-1	-	CASSSSQGSAFF	TGTGCCAGCAGCTCCAGTCAGGGTAGCGCTTTCTTT
-	TRBV27	15	TRBJ1-6	-	CASSVTARGNSPLHF	TGTGCCAGCAGTGTGACGGCAAGGGGGAATTCACCCCTCCACTTT
-	TRBV19	18	TRBJ1-2	TRBD1	CASSIFLGRDREDYGYTF	TGTGCCAGTAGTATCTTCTTGGGCAGGGACAGGGAAGACTATGGCTACACCTTC
-	TRBV5-4	16	TRBJ2-7	TRBD2	CASSSMGTSGGYEQYF	TGTGCCAGCAGCTCAATGGGGACTAGCGGGGGTTACGAGCAGTACTTC
-	TRBV4-1	18	TRBJ1-1	-	CASSQGIQEKGLGAEAFF	TGCGCCAGCAGCCAAGGGATCCAGGAAAAAGGTTTAGGTGCTGAAGCTTTCTTT
-	TRBV5-1	14	TRBJ1-2	TRBD1	CASGYDRGDYGYTF	TGCGCCAGCGGCTACGACAGGGGAGACTATGGCTACACCTTC
-	TRBV6-1	15	TRBJ2-5	-	CASSEGHMGGETQYF	TGTGCCAGCAGTGAGGGCCATATGGGGGGAGAGACCCAGTACTTC
-	TRBV5-8	14	TRBJ2-3	TRBD1	CASSLDRGTDTQYF	TGTGCCAGCAGCTTGGACAGGGGGACAGATACGCAGTATTTT
-	TRBV23-1	17	TRBJ1-1	TRBD1	CASSQSPRQGESTEAFF	TGCGCCAGCAGTCAATCCCCCCGTCAGGGGGAGAGCACTGAAGCTTTCTTT
-	TRBV5-4	11	TRBJ2-7	-	CASSLNGEQYF	TGTGCCAGCAGTTTAAACGGGGAGCAGTACTTC
-	TRBV11-1	13	TRBJ2-1	-	CASSRPGTNEQFF	TGTGCCAGCAGCCGTCCCGGGACAAATGAGCAGTTCTTC
-	TRBV7-3	15	TRBJ2-5	-	CASSFNPGLQETQYF	TGTGCCAGCAGCTTTAACCCAGGGTTACAAGAGACCCAGTACTTC
-	TRBV5-6	16	TRBJ2-3	-	CASSFRRWRDTDTQYF	TGTGCCAGCAGCTTCCGGAGGTGGAGAGACACAGATACGCAGTATTTT
-	TRBV7-9	14	TRBJ1-2	-	CASSPPGGYYGYTF	TGTGCCAGCAGCCCCCCCGGCGGGTACTATGGCTACACCTTC